This TCR beta chain was obtained from a study of blood T cell repertoires in COVID-19. Study summary: In each case, the material was cDNA or gDNA derived from T cells, B-cell-depleted T cells, or PBMCs.

The data were produced by immunoSEQ multiplex PCR, yet TCRdb's version contains in-frame clones alone and is incomplete. The table shows about 62,000 clones, with 85% to 90% occurring only once. The V and J ends lost 2 bases and 2 bases respectively, with 9 bases between them. Per the germline V gene, CDR1 is MNHEY and CDR2 is SVGAGI. The CDR3 has 14 residues. The chain joins TRBV6-5 to TRBJ1-1; a possible D gene is TRBD1 (5 bases). Sequenced: peripheral blood. The receptor was derived from a woman aged 55-69 years with COVID-19, enrolled during active disease. As DNA, the CDR3 is TGTGCCAGCAGTTACGGCAGGGTAAACACTGAAGCTTTCTTT. It is translated as CASSYGRVNTEAFF.